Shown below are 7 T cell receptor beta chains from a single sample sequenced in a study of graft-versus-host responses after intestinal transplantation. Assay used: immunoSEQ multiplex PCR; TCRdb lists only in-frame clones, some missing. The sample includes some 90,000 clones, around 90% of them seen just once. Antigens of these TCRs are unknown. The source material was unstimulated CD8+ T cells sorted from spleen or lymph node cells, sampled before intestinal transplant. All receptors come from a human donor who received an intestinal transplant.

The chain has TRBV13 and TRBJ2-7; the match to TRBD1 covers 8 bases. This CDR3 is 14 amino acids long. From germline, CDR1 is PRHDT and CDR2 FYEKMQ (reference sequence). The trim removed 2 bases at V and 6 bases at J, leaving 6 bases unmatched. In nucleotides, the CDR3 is TGTGCCAGCAGCTTAACGGCAGGGGGCGGCGAGCAGTACTTC. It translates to CASSLTAGGGEQYF.

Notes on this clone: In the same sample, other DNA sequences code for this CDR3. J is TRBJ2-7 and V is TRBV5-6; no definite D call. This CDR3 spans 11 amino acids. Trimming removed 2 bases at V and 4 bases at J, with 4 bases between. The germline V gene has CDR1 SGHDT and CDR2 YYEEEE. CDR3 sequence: CASSLGYEQYF. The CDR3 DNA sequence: TGTGCCAGCAGCTTAGGGTACGAGCAGTACTTC. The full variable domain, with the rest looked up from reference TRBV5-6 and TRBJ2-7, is DAGVTQSPTHLIKTRGQQVTLRCSPKSGHDTVSWYQQALGQGPQFIFQYYEEEERQRGNFPDRFSGHQFPNYSSELNVNALLLGDSALYLCASSLGYEQYFGPGTRLTVT.

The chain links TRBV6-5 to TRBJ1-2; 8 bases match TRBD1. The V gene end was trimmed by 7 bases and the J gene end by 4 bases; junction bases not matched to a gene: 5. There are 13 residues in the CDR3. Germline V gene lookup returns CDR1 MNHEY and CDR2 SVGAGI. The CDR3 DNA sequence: TGTGCCAGCAACACCGGACAGGGCTATGGCTACACCTTC. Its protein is CASNTGQGYGYTF.

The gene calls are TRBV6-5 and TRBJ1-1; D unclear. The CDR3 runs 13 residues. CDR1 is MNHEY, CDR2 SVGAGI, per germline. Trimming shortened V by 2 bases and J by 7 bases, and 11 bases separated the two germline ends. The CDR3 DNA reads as TGTGCCAGCAGTTACGTGGCAGAACGTGAAGCTTTCTTT. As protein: CASSYVAEREAFF.

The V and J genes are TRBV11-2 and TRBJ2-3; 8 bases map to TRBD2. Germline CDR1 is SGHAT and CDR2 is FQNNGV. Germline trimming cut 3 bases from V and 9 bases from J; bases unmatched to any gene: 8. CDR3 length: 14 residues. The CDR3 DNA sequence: TGTGCCAGCAGCTTGGGGACTAGATCCGAAACGCAGTATTTT. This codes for CASSLGTRSETQYF.

CDR3 DNA sequence: TGTGCCAGCACCCCCGAGGAATACAATGAGCAGTTCTTC. Translating gives CASTPEEYNEQFF. The V and J genes are TRBV28 and TRBJ2-1; D unresolved. The CDR3 contains 13 residues. Trimming removed 7 bases from V and 4 bases from J, with 11 bases in between. Germline V gene sequence: CDR1 MDHEN, CDR2 SYDVKM.

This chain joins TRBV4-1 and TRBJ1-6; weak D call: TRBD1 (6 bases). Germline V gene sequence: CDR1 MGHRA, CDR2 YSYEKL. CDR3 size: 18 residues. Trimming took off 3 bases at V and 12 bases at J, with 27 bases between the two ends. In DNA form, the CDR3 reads TGCGCCAGCAGCCAGGCCCTTGGACAGTGGGTGAAAAAACGACCCCTCCACTTT. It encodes CASSQALGQWVKKRPLHF.